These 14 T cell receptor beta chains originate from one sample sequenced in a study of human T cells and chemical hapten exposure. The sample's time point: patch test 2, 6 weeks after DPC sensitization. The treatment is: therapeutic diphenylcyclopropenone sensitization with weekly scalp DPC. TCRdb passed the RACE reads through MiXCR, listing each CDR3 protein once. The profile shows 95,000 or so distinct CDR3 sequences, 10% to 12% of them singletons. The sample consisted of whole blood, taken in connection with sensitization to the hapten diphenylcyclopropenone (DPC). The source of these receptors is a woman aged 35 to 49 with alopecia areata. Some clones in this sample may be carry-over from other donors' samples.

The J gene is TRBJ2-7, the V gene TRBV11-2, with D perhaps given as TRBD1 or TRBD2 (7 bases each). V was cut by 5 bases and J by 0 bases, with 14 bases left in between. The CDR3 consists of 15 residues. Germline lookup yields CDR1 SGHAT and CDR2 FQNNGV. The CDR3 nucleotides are TGTGCCAGCAGCCGCGGGGGACAGAGCTCCTACGAGCAGTACTTC. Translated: CASSRGGQSSYEQYF.

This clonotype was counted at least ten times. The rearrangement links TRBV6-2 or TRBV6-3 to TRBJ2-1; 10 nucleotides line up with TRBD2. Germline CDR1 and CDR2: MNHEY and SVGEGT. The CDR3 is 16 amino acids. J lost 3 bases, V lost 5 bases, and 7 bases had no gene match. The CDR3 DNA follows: TGTGCCAGCAGTACCCGACTAGCGGGTGTCTACAATGAGCAGTTCTTC. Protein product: CASSTRLAGVYNEQFF.

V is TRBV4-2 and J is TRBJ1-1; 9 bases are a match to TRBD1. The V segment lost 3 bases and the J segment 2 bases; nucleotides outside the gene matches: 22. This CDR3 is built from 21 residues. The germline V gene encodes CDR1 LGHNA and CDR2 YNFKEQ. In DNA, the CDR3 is TGTGCCAGCAGCCACGGCCCAATCTTAGAGACAGGGGGAGGGTTAAACACTGAAGCTTTCTTT. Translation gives CASSHGPILETGGGLNTEAFF.

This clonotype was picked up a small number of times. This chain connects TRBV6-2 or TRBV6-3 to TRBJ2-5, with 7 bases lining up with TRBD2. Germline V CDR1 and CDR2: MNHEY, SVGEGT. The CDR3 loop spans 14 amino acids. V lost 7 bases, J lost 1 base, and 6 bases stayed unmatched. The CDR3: CASKRAGRQETQYF. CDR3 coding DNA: TGTGCCAGCAAGAGAGCGGGGCGCCAAGAGACCCAGTACTTC.

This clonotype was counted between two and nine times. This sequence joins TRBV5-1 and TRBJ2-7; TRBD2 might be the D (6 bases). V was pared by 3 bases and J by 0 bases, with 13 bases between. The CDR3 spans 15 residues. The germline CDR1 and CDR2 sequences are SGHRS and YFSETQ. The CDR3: CASSSGRGSSYEQYF. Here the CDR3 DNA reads TGCGCCAGCAGCTCGGGACGGGGGAGCTCCTACGAGCAGTACTTC.

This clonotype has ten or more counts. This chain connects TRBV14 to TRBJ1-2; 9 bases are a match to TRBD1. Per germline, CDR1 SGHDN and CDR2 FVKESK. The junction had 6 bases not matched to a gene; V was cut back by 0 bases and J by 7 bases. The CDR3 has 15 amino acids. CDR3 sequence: CASSQDLTGGSGYTF. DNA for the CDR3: TGTGCCAGCAGCCAAGACCTCACAGGGGGCTCTGGCTACACCTTC.

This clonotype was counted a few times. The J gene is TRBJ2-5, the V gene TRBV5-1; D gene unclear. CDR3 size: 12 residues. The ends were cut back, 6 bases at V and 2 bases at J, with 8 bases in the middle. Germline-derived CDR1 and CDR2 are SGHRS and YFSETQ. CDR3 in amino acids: CASTFTQETQYF. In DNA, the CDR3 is TGCGCCAGCACGTTTACACAAGAGACCCAGTACTTC.

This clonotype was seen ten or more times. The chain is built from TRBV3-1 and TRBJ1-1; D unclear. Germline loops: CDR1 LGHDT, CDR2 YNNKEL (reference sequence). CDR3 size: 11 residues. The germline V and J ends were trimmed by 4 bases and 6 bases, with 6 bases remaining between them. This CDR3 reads CASSLEAEAFF. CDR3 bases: TGTGCCAGCAGCCTGGAGGCTGAAGCTTTCTTT.

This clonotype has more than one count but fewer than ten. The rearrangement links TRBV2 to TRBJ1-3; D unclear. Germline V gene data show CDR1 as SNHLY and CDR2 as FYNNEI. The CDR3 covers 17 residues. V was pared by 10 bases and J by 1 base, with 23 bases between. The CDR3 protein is CAMQPFRESESGNTIYF. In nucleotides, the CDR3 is TGTGCCATGCAGCCGTTTCGTGAGTCGGAATCTGGAAACACCATATATTTT.

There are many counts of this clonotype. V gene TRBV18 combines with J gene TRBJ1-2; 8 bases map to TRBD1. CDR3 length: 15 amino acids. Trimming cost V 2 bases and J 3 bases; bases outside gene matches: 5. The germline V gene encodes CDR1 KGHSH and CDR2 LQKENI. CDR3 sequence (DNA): TGTGCCAGCTCACCAGGACAGGGTTTCGACTATGGCTACACCTTC. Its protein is CASSPGQGFDYGYTF.

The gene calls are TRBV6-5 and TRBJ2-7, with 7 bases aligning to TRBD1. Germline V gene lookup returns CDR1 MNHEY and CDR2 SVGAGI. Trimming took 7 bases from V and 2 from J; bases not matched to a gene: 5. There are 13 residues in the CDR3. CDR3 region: CASKTDRPYEQYF. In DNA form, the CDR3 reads TGTGCCAGCAAGACGGACAGGCCCTACGAGCAGTACTTC.

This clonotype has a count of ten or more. The CDR3 sequence: CASNRNTGELFF. CDR3 in DNA: TGTGCCAGCAACCGGAACACCGGGGAGCTGTTTTTT. V is TRBV7-2 and J is TRBJ2-2; no definite D call. Trimming left V 7 bases short and J 1 base short, with 4 bases between. This CDR3 region has 12 residues. Germline CDR1 and CDR2: SGHTA and FQGNSA.

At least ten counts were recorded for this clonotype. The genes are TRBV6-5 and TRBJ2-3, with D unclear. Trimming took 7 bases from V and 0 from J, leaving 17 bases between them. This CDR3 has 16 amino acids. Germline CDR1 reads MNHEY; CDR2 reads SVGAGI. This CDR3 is CASTPAGLTSTDTQYF. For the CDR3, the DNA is TGTGCCAGCACCCCGGCCGGGCTAACTAGCACAGATACGCAGTATTTT.

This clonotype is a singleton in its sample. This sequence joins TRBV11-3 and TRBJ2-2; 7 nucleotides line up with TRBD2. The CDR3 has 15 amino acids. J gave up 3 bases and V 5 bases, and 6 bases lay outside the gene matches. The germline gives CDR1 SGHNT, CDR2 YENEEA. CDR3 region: CASSPRGGDTGELFF. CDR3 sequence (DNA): TGTGCCAGCAGCCCCCGGGGAGGGGACACCGGGGAGCTGTTTTTT.